This entry concerns a single TCR beta chain. The data originate from a study of blood T cell repertoires in COVID-19. Whole-study context: There were acute and convalescent COVID-19 samples, and they came from the United States, Italy and Spain. PBMCs, B-cell-depleted T cells, or T cells were the source of the cDNA or gDNA that made up the material.

Authors' processing steps: Estimated nucleated cell counts came from reference gene primer amplification. Some clones are missing from TCRdb's copy, which holds only in-frame ones; the method was immunoSEQ multiplex PCR. V and J calls and clone size are those listed in that table; D and trimming were worked out from the DNA. The sample lists about 46,000 clones; around nine tenths were seen once. The sample consisted of peripheral blood. The TCR was taken from a man aged 50-60 years with active COVID-19.

The CDR3 DNA reads as TGTGCCAGTAGTATATCAGAAGACTATGGCTACACCTTC. Its protein is CASSISEDYGYTF. The V and J genes are TRBV19 and TRBJ1-2; no definite D call. The CDR3 is 13 residues long. Trimming pared 2 bases from V and 3 bases from J, leaving 7 bases between. Germline V lookup: CDR1 LNHDA, CDR2 SQIVND (reference sequence).